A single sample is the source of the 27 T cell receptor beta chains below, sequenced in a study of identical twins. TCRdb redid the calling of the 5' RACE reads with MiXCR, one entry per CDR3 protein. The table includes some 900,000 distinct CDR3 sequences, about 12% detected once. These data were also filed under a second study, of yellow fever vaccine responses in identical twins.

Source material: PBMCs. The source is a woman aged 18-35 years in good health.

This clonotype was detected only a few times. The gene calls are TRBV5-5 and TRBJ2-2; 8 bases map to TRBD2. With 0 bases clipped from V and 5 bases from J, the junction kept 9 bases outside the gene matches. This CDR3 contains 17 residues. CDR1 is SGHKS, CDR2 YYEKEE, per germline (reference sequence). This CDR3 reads CASSLEWSSGETGELFF. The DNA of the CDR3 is TGTGCCAGCAGCTTGGAATGGAGTAGCGGGGAAACCGGGGAGCTGTTTTTT.

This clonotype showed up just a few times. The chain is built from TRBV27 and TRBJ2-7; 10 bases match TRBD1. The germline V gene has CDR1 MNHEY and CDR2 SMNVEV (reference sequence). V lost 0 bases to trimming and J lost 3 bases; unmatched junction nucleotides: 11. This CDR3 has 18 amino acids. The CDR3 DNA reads TGTGCCAGCAGTTTATCGGTCGGGGACAGGGGCGTCGACTACGAGCAGTACTTC. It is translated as CASSLSVGDRGVDYEQYF.

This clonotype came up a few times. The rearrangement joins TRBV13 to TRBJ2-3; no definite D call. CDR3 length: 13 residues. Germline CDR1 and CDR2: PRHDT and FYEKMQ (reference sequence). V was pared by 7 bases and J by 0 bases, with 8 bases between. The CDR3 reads CASTLDSTDTQYF. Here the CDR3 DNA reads TGTGCCAGCACTCTAGACAGCACAGATACGCAGTATTTT.

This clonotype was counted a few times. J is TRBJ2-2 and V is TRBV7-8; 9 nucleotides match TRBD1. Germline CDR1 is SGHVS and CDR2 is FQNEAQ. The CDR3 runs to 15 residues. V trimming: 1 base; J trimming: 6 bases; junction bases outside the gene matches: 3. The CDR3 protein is CASSLVRQGAGELFF. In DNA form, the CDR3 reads TGTGCCAGCAGCTTAGTTCGACAGGGGGCCGGGGAGCTGTTTTTT.

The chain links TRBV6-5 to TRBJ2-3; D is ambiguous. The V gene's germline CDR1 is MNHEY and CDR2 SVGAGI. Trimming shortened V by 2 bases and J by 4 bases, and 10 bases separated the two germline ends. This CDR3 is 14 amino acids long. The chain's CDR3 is CASSYGQVADTQYF. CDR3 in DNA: TGTGCCAGCAGTTACGGGCAGGTGGCAGATACGCAGTATTTT.

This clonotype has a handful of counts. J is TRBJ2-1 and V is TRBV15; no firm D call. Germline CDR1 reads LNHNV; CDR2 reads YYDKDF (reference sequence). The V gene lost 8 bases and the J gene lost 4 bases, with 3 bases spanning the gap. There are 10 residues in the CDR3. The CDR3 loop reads CATGYNEQFF. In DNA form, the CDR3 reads TGTGCCACCGGTTACAATGAGCAGTTCTTC.

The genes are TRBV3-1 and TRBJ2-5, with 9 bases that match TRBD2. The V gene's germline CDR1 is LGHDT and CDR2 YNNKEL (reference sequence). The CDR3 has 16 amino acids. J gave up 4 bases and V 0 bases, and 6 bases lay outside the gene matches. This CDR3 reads CASSQERTSVPETQYF. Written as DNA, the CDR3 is TGTGCCAGCAGCCAAGAGAGGACTAGCGTACCAGAGACCCAGTACTTC.

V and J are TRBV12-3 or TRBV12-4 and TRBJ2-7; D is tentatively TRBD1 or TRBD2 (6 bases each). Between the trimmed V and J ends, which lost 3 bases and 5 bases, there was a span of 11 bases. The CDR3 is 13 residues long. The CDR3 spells CASSFWGAHEQYF. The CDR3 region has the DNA TGTGCCAGCAGTTTCTGGGGGGCACACGAGCAGTACTTC.

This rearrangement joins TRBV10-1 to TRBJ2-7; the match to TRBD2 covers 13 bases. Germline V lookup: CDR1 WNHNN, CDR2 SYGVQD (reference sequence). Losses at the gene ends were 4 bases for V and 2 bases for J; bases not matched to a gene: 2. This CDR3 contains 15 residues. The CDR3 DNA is TGCGCCAGCAGTGCAGGACTAGCGGGGGCCTACGAGCAGTACGTC. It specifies CASSAGLAGAYEQYV.

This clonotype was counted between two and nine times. CDR3 DNA: TGTGCCAGTAGTGTGGGAGAAAGAAGTAATGAGCAGTTCTTC. Translation: CASSVGERSNEQFF. V and J are TRBV19 and TRBJ2-1, with D perhaps matching TRBD2 (5 bases). CDR3 length equals 14 residues. Germline-derived CDR1 and CDR2 are LNHDA and SQIVND (reference sequence). V was shortened by 5 bases and J by 7 bases, with 15 bases between the two germline ends.

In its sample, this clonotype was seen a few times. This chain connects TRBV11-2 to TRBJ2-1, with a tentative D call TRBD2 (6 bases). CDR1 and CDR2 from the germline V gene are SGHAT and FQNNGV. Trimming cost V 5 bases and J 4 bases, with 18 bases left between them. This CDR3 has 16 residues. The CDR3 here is CASSPTHRGTYNEQFF. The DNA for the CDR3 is TGTGCCAGCAGCCCTACCCACCGGGGGACTTACAATGAGCAGTTCTTC. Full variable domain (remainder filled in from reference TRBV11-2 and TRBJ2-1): EAGVAQSPRYKIIEKRQSVAFWCNPISGHATLYWYQQILGQGPKLLIQFQNNGVVDDSQLPKDRFSAERLKGVDSTLKIQPAKLEDSAVYLCASSPTHRGTYNEQFFGPGTRLTVL.

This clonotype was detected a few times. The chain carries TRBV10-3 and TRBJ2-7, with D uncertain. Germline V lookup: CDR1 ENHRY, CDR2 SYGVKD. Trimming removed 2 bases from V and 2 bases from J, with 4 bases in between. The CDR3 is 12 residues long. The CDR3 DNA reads TGTGCCATCAGTGAGCCCGCCTACGAGCAGTACTTC. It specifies CAISEPAYEQYF.

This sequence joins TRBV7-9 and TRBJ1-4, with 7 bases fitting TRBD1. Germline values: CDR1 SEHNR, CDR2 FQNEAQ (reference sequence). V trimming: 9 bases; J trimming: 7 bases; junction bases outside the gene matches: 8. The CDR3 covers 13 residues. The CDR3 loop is CASKRQGTEKLFF. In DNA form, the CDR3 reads TGTGCCAGTAAGCGACAGGGCACTGAAAAACTGTTTTTT. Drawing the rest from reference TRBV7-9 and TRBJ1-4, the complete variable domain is DTGVSQNPRHKITKRGQNVTFRCDPISEHNRLYWYRQTLGQGPEFLTYFQNEAQLEKSRLLSDRFSAERPKGSFSTLEIQRTEQGDSAMYLCASKRQGTEKLFFGSGTQLSVL.

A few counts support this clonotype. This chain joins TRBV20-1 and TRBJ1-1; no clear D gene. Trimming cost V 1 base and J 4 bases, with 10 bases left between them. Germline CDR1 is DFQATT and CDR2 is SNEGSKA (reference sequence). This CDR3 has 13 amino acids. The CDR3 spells CSARGWQSTEAFF. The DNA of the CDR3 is TGCAGTGCTAGAGGTTGGCAGAGCACTGAAGCTTTCTTT.

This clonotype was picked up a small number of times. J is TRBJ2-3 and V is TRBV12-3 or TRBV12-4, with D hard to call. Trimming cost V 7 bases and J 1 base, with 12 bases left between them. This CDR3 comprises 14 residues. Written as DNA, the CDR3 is TGTGCCAGCACCTTATTTCTGGGCACAGATACGCAGTATTTT. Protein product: CASTLFLGTDTQYF.

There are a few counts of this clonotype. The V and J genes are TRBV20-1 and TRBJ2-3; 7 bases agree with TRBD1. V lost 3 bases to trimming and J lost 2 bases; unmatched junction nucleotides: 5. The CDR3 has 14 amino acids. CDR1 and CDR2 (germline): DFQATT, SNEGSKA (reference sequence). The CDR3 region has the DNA TGCAGTGCTAGGAGTGGGACAGTCACAGATACGCAGTATTTT. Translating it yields CSARSGTVTDTQYF.

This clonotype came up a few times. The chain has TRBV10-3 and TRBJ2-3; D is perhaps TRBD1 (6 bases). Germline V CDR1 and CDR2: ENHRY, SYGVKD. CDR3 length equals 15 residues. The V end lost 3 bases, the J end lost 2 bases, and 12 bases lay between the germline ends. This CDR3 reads CAISEGGTSTDTQYF. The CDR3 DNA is TGTGCCATCAGTGAAGGGGGAACATCCACAGATACGCAGTATTTT.

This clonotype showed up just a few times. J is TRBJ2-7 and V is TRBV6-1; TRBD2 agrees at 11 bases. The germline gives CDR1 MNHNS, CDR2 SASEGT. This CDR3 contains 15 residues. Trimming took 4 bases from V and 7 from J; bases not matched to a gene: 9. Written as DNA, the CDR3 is TGTGCCAGCAGTGCCTTTAGCGGGAGGGCGTCTGAGCAGTACTTC. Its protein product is CASSAFSGRASEQYF.

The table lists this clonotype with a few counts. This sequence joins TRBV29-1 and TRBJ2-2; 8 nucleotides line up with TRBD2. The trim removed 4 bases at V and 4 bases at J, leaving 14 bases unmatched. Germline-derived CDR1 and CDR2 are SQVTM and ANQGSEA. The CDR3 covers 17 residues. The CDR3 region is CSVGRHIREGVTGELFF. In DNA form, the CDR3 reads TGCAGCGTTGGACGCCATATCCGGGAGGGGGTCACCGGGGAGCTGTTTTTT.

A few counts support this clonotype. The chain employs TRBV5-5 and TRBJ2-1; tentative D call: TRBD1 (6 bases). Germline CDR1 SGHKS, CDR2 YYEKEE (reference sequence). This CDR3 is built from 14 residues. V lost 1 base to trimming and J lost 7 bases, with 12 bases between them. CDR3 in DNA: TGTGCCAGCAGCTTGTTGTCAGGGGTGAATGAGCAGTTCTTC. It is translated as CASSLLSGVNEQFF.

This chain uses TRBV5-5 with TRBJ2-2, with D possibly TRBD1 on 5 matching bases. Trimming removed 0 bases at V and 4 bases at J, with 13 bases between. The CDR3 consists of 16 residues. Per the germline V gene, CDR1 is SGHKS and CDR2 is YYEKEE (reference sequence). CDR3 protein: CASSLGPGRGTGELFF. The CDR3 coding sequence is TGTGCCAGCAGCTTGGGGCCAGGGCGAGGCACCGGGGAGCTGTTTTTT.

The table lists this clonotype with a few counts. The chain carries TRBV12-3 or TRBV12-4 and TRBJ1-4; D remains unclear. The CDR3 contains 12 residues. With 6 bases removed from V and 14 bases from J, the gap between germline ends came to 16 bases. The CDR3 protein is CASSLGSPALFF. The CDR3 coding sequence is TGTGCCAGCAGCCTAGGGTCACCGGCCCTGTTTTTT.

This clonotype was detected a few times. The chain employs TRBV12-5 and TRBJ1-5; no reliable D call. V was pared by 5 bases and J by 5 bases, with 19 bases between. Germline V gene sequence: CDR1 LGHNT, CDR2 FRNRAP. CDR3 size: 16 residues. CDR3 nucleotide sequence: TGTGCTAGTGGTCCCGTAGGGTCCTCCGGTCATCAGCCCCAGCATTTT. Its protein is CASGPVGSSGHQPQHF.

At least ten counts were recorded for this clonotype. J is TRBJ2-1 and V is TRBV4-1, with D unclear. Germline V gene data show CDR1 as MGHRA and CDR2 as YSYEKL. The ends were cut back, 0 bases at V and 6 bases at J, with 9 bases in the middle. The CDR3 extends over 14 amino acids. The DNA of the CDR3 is TGCGCCAGCAGCCAAGATTACCAGCCCAATGAGCAGTTCTTC. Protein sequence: CASSQDYQPNEQFF.

The CDR3 DNA sequence: TGTGCCAGCAGCCGGACAGGGGATGCGGCTGGGGCCAACGTCCTGACTTTC. Protein: CASSRTGDAAGANVLTF. The chain is built from TRBV7-3 and TRBJ2-6; the match to TRBD1 covers 9 bases. Germline assignment: CDR1 SGHTA and CDR2 FQGTGA. CDR3 length equals 17 residues. J was trimmed by 2 bases and V by 5 bases; bases with no gene match: 7.

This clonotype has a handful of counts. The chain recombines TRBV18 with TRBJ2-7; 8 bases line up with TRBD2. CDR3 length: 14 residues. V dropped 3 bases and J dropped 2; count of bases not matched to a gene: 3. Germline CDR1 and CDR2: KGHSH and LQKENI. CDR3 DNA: TGTGCCAGCTCACCGATTAGCGGGACCTACGAGCAGTACTTC. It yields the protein CASSPISGTYEQYF.

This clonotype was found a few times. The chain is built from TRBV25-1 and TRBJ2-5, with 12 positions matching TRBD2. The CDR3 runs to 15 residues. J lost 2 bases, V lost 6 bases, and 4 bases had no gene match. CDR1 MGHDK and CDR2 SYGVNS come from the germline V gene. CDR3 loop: CASSGLAGTQETQYF. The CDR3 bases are TGTGCCAGCAGCGGACTAGCGGGGACACAAGAGACCCAGTACTTC.